Listed here is a single TCR beta chain. Antigen unknown. These data originate in a study of shared clonotypes between healthy human individuals. This CDR3 spans 14 amino acids. V gave up 7 bases and J gave up 6 bases; unmatched junction bases: 6. CDR1 is WSHSY, CDR2 SAAADI, per germline. General study findings and limits: Generation probabilities of non-shared clonotypes were lower (relative to those shared by all four donors).

Genomic DNA from each subset was divided evenly over several immunoSEQ plates. Measured with immunoSEQ multiplex PCR; TCRdb has only the in-frame clones, and not every one. The sample consists of roughly 1.5 million clones, 98% of them appearing once. The sample consisted of naive CD4+ T cells sorted from blood. Subset of the sample: CD45RA+ positively selected. V is TRBV10-2 and J is TRBJ2-3; 11 bases are shared with TRBD2. The TCR comes from a man aged 25-45 years in good health. CDR3 bases: TGCGCCAGCAAACTAGCGGGGGATGTGGATACGCAGTATTTT. Its translation is CASKLAGDVDTQYF.